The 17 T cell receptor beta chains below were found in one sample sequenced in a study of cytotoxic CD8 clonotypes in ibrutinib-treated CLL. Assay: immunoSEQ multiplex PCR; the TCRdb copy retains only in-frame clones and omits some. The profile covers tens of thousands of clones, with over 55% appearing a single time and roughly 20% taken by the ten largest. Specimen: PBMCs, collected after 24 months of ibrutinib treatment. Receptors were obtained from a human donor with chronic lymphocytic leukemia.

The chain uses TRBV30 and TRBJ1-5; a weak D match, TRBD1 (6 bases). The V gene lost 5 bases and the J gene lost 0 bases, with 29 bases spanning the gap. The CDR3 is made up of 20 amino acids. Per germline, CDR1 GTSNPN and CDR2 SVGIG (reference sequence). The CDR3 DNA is TGTGCCTGGGGGCGACAAAATACAGGGAGCCCGATTAATAGCAATCAGCCCCAGCATTTT. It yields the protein CAWGRQNTGSPINSNQPQHF.

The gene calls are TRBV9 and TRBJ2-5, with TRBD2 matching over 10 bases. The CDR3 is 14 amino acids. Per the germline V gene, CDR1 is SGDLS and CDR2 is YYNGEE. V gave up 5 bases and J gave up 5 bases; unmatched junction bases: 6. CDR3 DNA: TGTGCCAGCAGTTCTCTAGCGGGGGTTGAGACCCAGTACTTC. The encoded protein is CASSSLAGVETQYF.

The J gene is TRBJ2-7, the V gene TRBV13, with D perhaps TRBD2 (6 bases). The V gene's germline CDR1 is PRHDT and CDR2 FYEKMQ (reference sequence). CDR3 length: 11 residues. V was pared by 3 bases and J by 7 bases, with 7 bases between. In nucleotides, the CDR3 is TGTGCCAGCAGCTTTGGGGGGGAGCAGTACGTC. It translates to CASSFGGEQYV.

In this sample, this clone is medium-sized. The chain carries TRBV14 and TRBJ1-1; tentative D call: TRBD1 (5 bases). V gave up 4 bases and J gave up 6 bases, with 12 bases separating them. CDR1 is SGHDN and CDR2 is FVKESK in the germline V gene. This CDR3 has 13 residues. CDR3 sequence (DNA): TGTGCCAGCAGCCCGGGGTGGGACTCTGAAGCTTTCTTT. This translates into CASSPGWDSEAFF.

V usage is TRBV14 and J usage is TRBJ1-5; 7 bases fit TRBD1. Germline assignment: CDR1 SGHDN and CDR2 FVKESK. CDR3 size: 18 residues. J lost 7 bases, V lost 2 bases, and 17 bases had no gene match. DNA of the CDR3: TGTGCCAGCAGCCAACGTGAAGGGATAGGGGGCCCAAGACAGCCCCAGCATTTT. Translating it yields CASSQREGIGGPRQPQHF. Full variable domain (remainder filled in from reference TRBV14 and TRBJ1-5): EAGVTQFPSHSVIEKGQTVTLRCDPISGHDNLYWYRRVMGKEIKFLLHFVKESKQDESGMPNNRFLAERTGGTYSTLKVQPAELEDSGVYFCASSQREGIGGPRQPQHFGDGTRLSIL.

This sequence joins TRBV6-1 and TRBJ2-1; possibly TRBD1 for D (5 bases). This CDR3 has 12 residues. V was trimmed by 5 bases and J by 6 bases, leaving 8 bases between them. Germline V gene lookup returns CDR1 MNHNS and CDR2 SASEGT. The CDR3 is CASSRQGNEQFF. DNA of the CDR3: TGTGCCAGCAGTCGGCAGGGCAATGAGCAGTTCTTC.

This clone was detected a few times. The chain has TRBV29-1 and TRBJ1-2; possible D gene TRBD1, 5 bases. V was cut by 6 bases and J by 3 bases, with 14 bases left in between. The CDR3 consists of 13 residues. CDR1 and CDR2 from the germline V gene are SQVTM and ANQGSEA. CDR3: CSVGRGTDYGYTF. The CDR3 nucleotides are TGCAGCGTCGGAAGAGGGACGGACTATGGCTACACCTTC.

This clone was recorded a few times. The CDR3 coding sequence is TGTGCCATCAGAGGACAGGGCGGGAATCAGCCCCAGCATTTT. Its translation: CAIRGQGGNQPQHF. The V gene is TRBV10-3, the J gene TRBJ1-5; TRBD1 matches at 8 bases. J was trimmed by 4 bases and V by 6 bases; bases with no gene match: 5. CDR1 is ENHRY and CDR2 is SYGVKD in the germline V gene. The CDR3 runs 14 residues.

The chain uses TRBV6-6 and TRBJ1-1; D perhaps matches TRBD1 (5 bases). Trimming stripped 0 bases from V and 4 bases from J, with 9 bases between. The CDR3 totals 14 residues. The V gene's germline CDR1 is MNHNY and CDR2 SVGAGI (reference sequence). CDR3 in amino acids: CASSYSRQGTEAFF. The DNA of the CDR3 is TGTGCCAGCAGTTACTCGAGGCAGGGCACTGAAGCTTTCTTT.

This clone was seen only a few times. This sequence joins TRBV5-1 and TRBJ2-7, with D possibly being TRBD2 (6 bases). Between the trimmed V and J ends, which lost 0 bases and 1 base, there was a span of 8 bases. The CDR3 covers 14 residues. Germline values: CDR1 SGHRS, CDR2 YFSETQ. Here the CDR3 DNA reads TGCGCCAGCAGCTTGGTGGCGGGGTCCTACGAGCAGTACTTC. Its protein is CASSLVAGSYEQYF.

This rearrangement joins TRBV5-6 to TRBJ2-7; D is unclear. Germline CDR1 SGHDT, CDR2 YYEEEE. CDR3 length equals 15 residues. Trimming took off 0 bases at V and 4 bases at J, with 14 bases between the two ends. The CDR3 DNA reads TGTGCCAGCAGCTTGGGACCACTCCCCTTTTACGAGCAGTACTTC. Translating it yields CASSLGPLPFYEQYF.

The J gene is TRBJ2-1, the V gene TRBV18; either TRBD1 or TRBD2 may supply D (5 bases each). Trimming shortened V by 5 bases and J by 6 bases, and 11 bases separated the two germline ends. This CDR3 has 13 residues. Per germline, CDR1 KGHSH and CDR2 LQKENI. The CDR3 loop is CASSSGTINEQFF. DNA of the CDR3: TGTGCCAGCTCATCCGGGACCATCAATGAGCAGTTCTTC.

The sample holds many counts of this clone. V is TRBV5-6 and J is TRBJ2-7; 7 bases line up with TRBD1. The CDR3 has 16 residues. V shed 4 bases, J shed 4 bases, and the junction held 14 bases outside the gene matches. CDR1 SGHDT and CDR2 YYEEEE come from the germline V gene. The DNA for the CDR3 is TGTGCCAGCAGCGCAATAGACAGGGTCGGGACATACGAGCAGTACGTC. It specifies CASSAIDRVGTYEQYV.

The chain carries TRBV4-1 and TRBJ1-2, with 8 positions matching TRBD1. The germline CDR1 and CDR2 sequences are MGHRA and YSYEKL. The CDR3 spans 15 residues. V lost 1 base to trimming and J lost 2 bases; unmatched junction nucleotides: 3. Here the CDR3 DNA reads TGCGCCAGCAGCCAAGTACAGGGGGGCAACTATGGCTACACCTTC. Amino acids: CASSQVQGGNYGYTF.

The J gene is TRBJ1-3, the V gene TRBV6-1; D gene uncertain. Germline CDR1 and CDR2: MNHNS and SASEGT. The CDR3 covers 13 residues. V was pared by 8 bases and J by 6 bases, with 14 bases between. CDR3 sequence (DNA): TGTGCCAGCCATATAGGCGCCGCAAACACCATATATTTT. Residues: CASHIGAANTIYF.

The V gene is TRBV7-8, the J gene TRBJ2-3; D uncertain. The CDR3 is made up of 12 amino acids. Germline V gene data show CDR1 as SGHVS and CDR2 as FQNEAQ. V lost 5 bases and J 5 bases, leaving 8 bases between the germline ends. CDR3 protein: CASSPLEDTQYF. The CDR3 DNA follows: TGTGCCAGCAGCCCGCTTGAAGATACGCAGTATTTT. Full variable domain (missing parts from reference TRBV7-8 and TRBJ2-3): GAGVSQSPRYKVAKRGQDVALRCDPISGHVSLFWYQQALGQGPEFLTYFQNEAQLDKSGLPSDRFFAERPEGSVSTLKIQRTQQEDSAVYLCASSPLEDTQYFGPGTRLTVL.

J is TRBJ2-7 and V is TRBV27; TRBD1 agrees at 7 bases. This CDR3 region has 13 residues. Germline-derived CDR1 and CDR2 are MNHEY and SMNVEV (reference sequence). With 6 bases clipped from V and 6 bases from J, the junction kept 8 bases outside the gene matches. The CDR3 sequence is CASSTPGTVEQYF. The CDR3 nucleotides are TGTGCCAGCAGCACCCCGGGGACAGTCGAGCAGTACTTC.